The T cell receptor (beta chain) described here comes from a study of graft-versus-host responses after intestinal transplantation. Overall study: Induction using anti-thymocyte globulin, followed by tacrolimus and steroids for 3 to 4 years, was given to all recipients.

Concerning this clone: Its antigen is unidentified.

The CDR3 loop spans 15 amino acids. From germline, CDR1 is SGHRS and CDR2 YFSETQ. V lost 0 bases and J lost 3; bases outside the gene matches: 2. General study results and limits: Peak GvH clone levels in circulation were associated with early post-transplant HvG declines.

This table comes from immunoSEQ multiplex PCR, and its TCRdb copy is limited to in-frame clones, with some not included. This sample has roughly 110,000 clones; roughly 89% occur once, and the top ten carry about 0.75%. Sequencing was performed on unstimulated CD4+ T cells sorted from spleen or lymph node cells, taken before transplant. The TCR was taken from a human donor who was the organ donor for an intestinal transplant. The J gene is TRBJ2-5, the V gene TRBV5-1, with 10 bases fitting TRBD2. CDR3 in amino acids: CASSLVAGGEETQYF. CDR3 bases: TGCGCCAGCAGCTTGGTAGCGGGGGGCGAAGAGACCCAGTACTTC. Full variable domain (outside the CDR3, taken from reference TRBV5-1 and TRBJ2-5): KAGVTQTPRYLIKTRGQQVTLSCSPISGHRSVSWYQQTPGQGLQFLFEYFSETQRNKGNFPGRFSGRQFSNSRSEMNVSTLELGDSALYLCASSLVAGGEETQYFGPGTRLLVL.